The 13 T cell receptor beta chains in this list originate from one sample, sequenced in a study of early T cells in non-severe SARS-CoV-2 infection. TCRdb called the 5' RACE reads again in MiXCR, with one record for every CDR3 protein. Of almost 45,000 distinct CDR3 sequences listed, 5.5% to 7.5% were seen once; the top ten hold around 12%. Sequencing was performed on whole blood. The source is an adult who was a healthcare worker with PCR-confirmed SARS-CoV-2 infection or an uninfected control (not recorded which).

This clonotype came up many times. The chain joins TRBV20-1 to TRBJ2-1; D call uncertain. V lost 6 bases, J lost 0 bases, and 9 bases lay in between. CDR1 and CDR2 from the germline V gene are DFQATT and SNEGSKA (reference sequence). CDR3 length equals 13 residues. CDR3 coding DNA: TGCAGTGCCAGTCTCGGCTCCTACAATGAGCAGTTCTTC. Translated, it gives CSASLGSYNEQFF.

There are many counts of this clonotype. The chain recombines TRBV29-1 with TRBJ2-5; 8 nucleotides agree with TRBD1. The CDR3 is made up of 15 amino acids. Germline lookup yields CDR1 SQVTM and CDR2 ANQGSEA. The J segment lost 5 bases and the V segment lost 0 bases, leaving 8 bases of the junction unmatched. The CDR3 loop reads CSVEEGGRGLETQYF. CDR3 DNA sequence: TGCAGCGTTGAAGAAGGAGGCAGGGGGCTTGAGACCCAGTACTTC.

This clonotype occurred many times. J is TRBJ2-1 and V is TRBV2; 10 nucleotides line up with TRBD1. This CDR3 is 15 amino acids long. V lost 6 bases, J lost 4 bases, and 6 bases stayed unmatched. The V gene's germline CDR1 is SNHLY and CDR2 FYNNEI. The CDR3 DNA reads TGTGCCAGCAGCTTTGACAGGGGGCCTTACAATGAGCAGTTCTTC. Amino acids: CASSFDRGPYNEQFF.

This clonotype was recorded many times. The chain combines TRBV4-1 with TRBJ2-7; no clear D gene. Trimming cost V 1 base and J 5 bases, with 15 bases left between them. Germline CDR1 is MGHRA and CDR2 is YSYEKL. The CDR3 loop spans 15 amino acids. The CDR3 DNA sequence: TGCGCCAGCAGCCAAGCTTTTGCTCCTTTTGACGAGCAGTACTTC. Translating it yields CASSQAFAPFDEQYF.

This clonotype is a singleton in its sample. The V call is TRBV6-6, the J call TRBJ2-2; no clear D gene. This CDR3 is built from 16 residues. Trimming removed 7 bases at V and 0 bases at J, with 15 bases between. Germline V CDR1 and CDR2: MNHNY, SVGAGI (reference sequence). CDR3: CASKAPGPANTGELFF. The CDR3 DNA reads as TGTGCCAGCAAAGCGCCGGGCCCCGCGAACACCGGGGAGCTGTTTTTT.

This clonotype was found many times. The rearrangement joins TRBV6-1 to TRBJ2-3; TRBD2 matches at 13 bases. J was trimmed by 4 bases and V by 3 bases; bases with no gene match: 1. From germline, CDR1 is MNHNS and CDR2 SASEGT. CDR3 size: 15 residues. CDR3 amino acids: CASSETSGGSDTQYF. The CDR3 DNA follows: TGTGCCAGCAGTGAGACTAGCGGGGGGTCAGATACGCAGTATTTT.

This clonotype was found many times. J is TRBJ2-1 and V is TRBV11-1; D is ambiguous. The CDR3 loop spans 13 amino acids. V shed 4 bases and J shed 4 bases, with 8 bases lying between them. Germline assignment: CDR1 SGHAT and CDR2 FQDESV (reference sequence). The CDR3 loop is CASSSTQYNEQFF. The CDR3 DNA follows: TGTGCCAGCAGCTCCACTCAGTACAATGAGCAGTTCTTC.

This clonotype was detected ten times or more. The rearrangement uses TRBV7-9 and TRBJ2-3; D ambiguous. Trimming removed 5 bases from V and 3 bases from J, with 18 bases in between. The CDR3 is made up of 16 amino acids. Germline assignment: CDR1 SEHNR and CDR2 FQNEAQ (reference sequence). The CDR3 is CASSRAVGGSTDTQYF. The CDR3, as DNA: TGTGCCAGCAGCCGGGCGGTGGGTGGCTCGACAGATACGCAGTATTTT.

In its sample, this clonotype was seen a few times. This chain links TRBV24-1 with TRBJ2-3, with D uncertain. Germline CDR1 reads KGHDR; CDR2 reads SFDVKD. The CDR3 loop spans 13 amino acids. The V end was cut by 7 bases, the J end by 2 bases, with 9 bases between. CDR3 nucleotide sequence: TGTGCCACCAGGGACGGAATCACAGATACGCAGTATTTT. Amino acid sequence: CATRDGITDTQYF.

This clonotype showed up many times. The V gene is TRBV20-1, the J gene TRBJ1-3, with D uncertain. The CDR3 loop spans 13 amino acids. Trimming took 1 base from V and 8 from J, leaving 12 bases between them. CDR1 and CDR2 from the germline V gene are DFQATT and SNEGSKA (reference sequence). This CDR3 is CSARVNGRDTIYF. CDR3 bases: TGCAGTGCTAGAGTTAATGGACGGGACACCATATATTTT.

This clonotype was seen at least ten times. The chain is built from TRBV6-1 and TRBJ2-1; 11 positions match TRBD2. CDR1 and CDR2 (germline): MNHNS, SASEGT. The V and J ends lost 3 bases and 7 bases, in that order; junction bases with no gene match: 5. The CDR3 sequence is 15 residues long. CDR3 region: CASSELAGGLNEQFF. In DNA form, the CDR3 reads TGTGCCAGCAGTGAGCTAGCGGGGGGCCTAAATGAGCAGTTCTTC.

The table lists this clonotype with many counts. The V call is TRBV10-1, the J call TRBJ1-5; 9 nucleotides match TRBD1. The CDR3 is 14 residues long. Trimming at V came to 5 bases and at J to 5 bases, leaving 4 bases not matched to a gene. The germline V gene has CDR1 WNHNN and CDR2 SYGVQD (reference sequence). Here the CDR3 reads CASSPGQGDQPQHF. The CDR3 bases are TGCGCCAGCAGTCCGGGACAGGGAGATCAGCCCCAGCATTTT.

This clonotype was recorded many times. The rearrangement links TRBV6-2 or TRBV6-3 to TRBJ1-2, with D perhaps TRBD1 (6 bases). Germline CDR1 reads MNHEY; CDR2 reads SVGEGT. The CDR3 loop spans 14 amino acids. V was clipped by 7 bases and J by 4 bases, with 16 bases between them. The CDR3 DNA follows: TGTGCCAGCAAACTTAGGGGGGTCATCTATGGCTACACCTTC. Translating gives CASKLRGVIYGYTF.